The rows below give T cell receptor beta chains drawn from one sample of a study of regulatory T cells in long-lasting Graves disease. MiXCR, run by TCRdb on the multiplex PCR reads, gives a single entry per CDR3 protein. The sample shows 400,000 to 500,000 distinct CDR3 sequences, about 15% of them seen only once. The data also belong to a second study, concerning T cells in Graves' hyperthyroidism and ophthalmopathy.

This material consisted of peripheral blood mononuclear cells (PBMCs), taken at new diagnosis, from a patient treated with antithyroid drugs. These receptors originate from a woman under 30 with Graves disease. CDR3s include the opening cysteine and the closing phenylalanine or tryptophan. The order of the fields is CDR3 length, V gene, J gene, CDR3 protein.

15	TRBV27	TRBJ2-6	CASTGLASGANVLTF
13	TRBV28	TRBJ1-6	CASGLSYNSPLHF
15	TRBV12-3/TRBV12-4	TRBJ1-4	CASSSDSGGFGKLFF
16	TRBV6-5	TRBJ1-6	CASSYLSTGYNSPLHF
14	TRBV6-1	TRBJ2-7	CASAQTGNSYEQYF
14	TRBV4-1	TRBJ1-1	CASSQEWGNTEAFF
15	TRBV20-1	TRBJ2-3	CSARLWTSETDTQYF
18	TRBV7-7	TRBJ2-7	CASSLSRITGTPFYEQYF
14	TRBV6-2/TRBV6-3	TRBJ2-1	CASSYERSYNEQFF
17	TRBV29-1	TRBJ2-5	CSVAVGLAGGRGETQYF
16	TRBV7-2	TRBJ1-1	CASSPGQGWGGTEAFF
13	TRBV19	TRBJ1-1	CASNRQGRTEAFF
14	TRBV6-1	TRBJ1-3	CASRHVDSGNTIYF
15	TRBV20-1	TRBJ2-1	CSALRLAGGYNEQFF
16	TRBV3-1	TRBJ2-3	CASSQRTGSGTDTQYF
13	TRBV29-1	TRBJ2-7	CSARDTEGYEQYF
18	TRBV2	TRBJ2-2	CASSEAGQREGNTGELFF
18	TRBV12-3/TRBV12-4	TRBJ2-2	CASSIGLATGVRTGELFF
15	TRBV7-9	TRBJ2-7	CASSRGLGFNYEQYF
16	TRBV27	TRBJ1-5	CASSPSPGTSNQPPHF
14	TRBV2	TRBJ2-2	CASSEAGVPGELFF
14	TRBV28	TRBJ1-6	CASSELSYNSPLHF
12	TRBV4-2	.	CASRGSSYEQYF
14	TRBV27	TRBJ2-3	CASRLLTGTDTQYF
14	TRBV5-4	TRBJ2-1	CASTRERYGNEQFF
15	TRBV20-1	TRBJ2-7	CSARDLAGPTYEQYF
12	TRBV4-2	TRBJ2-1	CASSQSGSEQFF
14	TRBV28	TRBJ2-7	CASRTGTSVYEQYF
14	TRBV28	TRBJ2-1	CASVEDSSYNEQFF
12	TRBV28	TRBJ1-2	CASSLGLYGYTF
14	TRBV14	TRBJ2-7	CASSQEDRSYEQYF
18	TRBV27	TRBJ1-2	CASSFKGTGGPLDYGYTF
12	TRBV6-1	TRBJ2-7	CVVGPKYHEQYF
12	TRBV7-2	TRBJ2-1	CASSRDLGEQFF
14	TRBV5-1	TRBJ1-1	CASSLSKGGTEAFF
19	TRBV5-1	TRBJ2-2	CASSLAVAGVQANTGELFF
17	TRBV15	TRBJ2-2	CATSRDPLAAGTGELFF
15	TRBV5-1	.	CASSLTPGRKETQYF
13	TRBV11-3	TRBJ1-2	CASSLDPNRRYTF
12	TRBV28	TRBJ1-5	CASNTGAQPQHF
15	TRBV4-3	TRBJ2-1	CASSPGAGAYNEQFF